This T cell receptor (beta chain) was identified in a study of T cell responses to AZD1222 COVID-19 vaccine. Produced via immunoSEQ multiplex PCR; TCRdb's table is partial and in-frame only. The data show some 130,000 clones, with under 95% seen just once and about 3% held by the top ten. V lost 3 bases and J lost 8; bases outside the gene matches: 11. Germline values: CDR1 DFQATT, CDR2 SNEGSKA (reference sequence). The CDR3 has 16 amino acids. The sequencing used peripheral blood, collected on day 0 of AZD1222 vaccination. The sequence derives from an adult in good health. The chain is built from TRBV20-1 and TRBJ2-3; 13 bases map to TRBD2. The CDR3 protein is CSASQLWTSGRSTQYF. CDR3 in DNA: TGCAGTGCTAGTCAATTATGGACTAGCGGGAGAAGTACGCAGTATTTT.